Only a few counts were recorded for the clone carrying this TCR beta chain. These data are taken from a study of blood T cell repertoires in COVID-19. Study-wide context: Acute-phase and convalescent COVID-19 samples originated in the United States, Italy and Spain.

The CDR3 extends over 15 amino acids. V gave up 1 base and J gave up 5 bases; unmatched junction bases: 7. The V gene's germline CDR1 is LGHNA and CDR2 YNFKEQ. In the source study's methods: The authors estimated nucleated cell counts from reference gene primer amplification. Measured with immunoSEQ multiplex PCR; TCRdb has only the in-frame clones, and not every one. The V and J calls and clone size come from that table; D and trimming were worked out from the DNA. The repertoire holds a few hundred thousand clones, with around 89% as singletons. Recruitment covered 20 to 25 US areas and drew participants whose ages spanned roughly 18 to 100 years.

This clonotype originated in a woman in her forties or fifties who had recovered from COVID-19. The chain uses TRBV4-2 and TRBJ2-7; 8 bases are shared with TRBD1. The sequenced material came from PBMCs or T cells enriched from blood (not recorded which). The CDR3 DNA sequence: TGTGCCAGCAGCCAAGCGGACAGGGAATCCCACGAGCAGTACTTC. Its protein product is CASSQADRESHEQYF.